This T cell receptor beta chain was captured by sequencing in a study of cytotoxic CD8 clonotypes in ibrutinib-treated CLL. Background on the study: Partial response was seen in approximately 25 patients and complete response in 2; after median around 69 months, about 15 stayed remitted, around 12 progressed.

TCR beta library input comprised roughly 2.2 micrograms of genomic DNA from cryopreserved PBMCs. A remark on this clone: Its target is not known.

This CDR3 is 14 amino acids long. V trimming: 10 bases; J trimming: 1 base; junction bases outside the gene matches: 2. Germline CDR1 reads ENHRY; CDR2 reads SYGVKD. Study results and limitations: Clonality, elevated at ibrutinib response, dropped back toward baseline at progression.

Depth targeted 1 in 200,000 to 1 in 1 million T cells, averaging roughly 9.7x coverage per clonotype. Assay used: immunoSEQ multiplex PCR; TCRdb lists only in-frame clones, some missing. The data hold tens of thousands of clones, with roughly 54% observed a single time. This chain joins TRBV10-3 and TRBJ2-5, with 14 bases that match TRBD2. The sequence was obtained from a human donor with chronic lymphocytic leukemia. Material: PBMCs, obtained at disease progression, from a patient treated with ibrutinib. The CDR3: CATGTSGSQETQYF. CDR3 DNA: TGTGCCACGGGGACTAGCGGGAGCCAAGAGACCCAGTACTTC.